This T cell receptor (beta chain) was sequenced for a study of cytomegalovirus exposure and HLA in healthy donors. The table lists this clone with a count of one. As yet, its antigen is unknown. These donors, healthy bone marrow donors, were studied. 13 Jbeta primers and 60 Vbeta primers were used for the PCR. Repertoires were generated with immunoSEQ multiplex PCR, while TCRdb's copy carries only in-frame clones and drops some. The sample comprises about 150,000 clones, roughly 80% of which are singletons, and around 3.6% rests with the top ten. Study-level points and caveats: Later analysis suggested links between common viral pathogens and several top significant clusters. Among TCR sequences, most were rare, though some public TCRs appeared in many donors. An analysis done earlier found most TCR beta V segments productive about 90% or about 30% of the time.

CDR3 length: 16 residues. V lost 5 bases and J lost 5; bases outside the gene matches: 8. Germline CDR1 and CDR2: LGHNA and YNFKEQ. The source material was PBMCs. The clonotype originates from a woman aged 40 to 49 in good health and CMV-seronegative. The gene calls are TRBV4-2 and TRBJ2-7; 14 bases agree with TRBD2. The chain's CDR3 is CASSAGLAGVSDEQYF. CDR3 coding DNA: TGTGCCAGCAGCGCGGGACTAGCGGGAGTTAGCGACGAGCAGTACTTC.